Described below is a single T cell receptor beta chain sequence and its context. What it binds is unknown. This entry belongs to a study of vaccination and CD4 T cells after COVID-19. Study in general: Median time from COVID diagnosis to post-COVID sampling was over 85 days (35 to 161). The cells were exposed to overlapping spike peptides originating from SARS-CoV-2, HCoV-NL63, HCoV-OC43 and HCoV-229E for stimulation.

CDR3 length: 14 amino acids. V shed 3 bases and J 4 bases; nucleotides not matched to a gene: 5. The germline CDR1 and CDR2 sequences are SGHAT and FQDESV (reference sequence). Cultured CD4+ T-cell DNA underwent Oncomine TCR Beta short-read sequencing. Using the QIAamp micro DNA kit, genomic DNA was extracted from the CD4+ T cells that had been cultured. MiXCR, run by TCRdb on the PCR reads, gives a single entry per CDR3 protein. The table shows about 15,000 distinct CDR3 sequences, with 40% to 60% occurring only once. Regarding treatment: roughly 11-day PBMC culture with coronavirus spike peptide pools or control peptides (ViraFEST assay). Notes on the study in general: The median count of SARS-CoV-2-reactive clonotypes rose from approximately 21 to 40, not significantly.

This receptor was obtained from a human donor who had recovered from COVID-19. The sample consisted of CD4+ T cells from blood, cultured in vitro. This sequence joins TRBV11-1 and TRBJ1-1, with TRBD1 identical over 7 bases. The CDR3 region is CASSLDRLSTEAFF. The DNA for the CDR3 is TGTGCCAGCAGCTTGGACAGGCTTAGCACTGAAGCTTTCTTT.